The 6 T cell receptor beta chains reported below all come from one sample, sequenced in a study of blood T cell repertoires in COVID-19. Generated by immunoSEQ multiplex PCR, the TCRdb table keeps only in-frame clones and is missing some. The table records around 69,000 clones, about 82% of them present only once. The specimen sequenced was peripheral blood. These receptors came from a man aged 45 to 65 with active COVID-19.

The rearrangement links TRBV6-5 to TRBJ2-1, with a possible D match to TRBD1 (6 bases). From germline, CDR1 is MNHEY and CDR2 SVGAGI. The CDR3 covers 14 residues. V shed 6 bases and J shed 2 bases, with 11 bases lying between them. Here the CDR3 reads CASSRGYPYNEQFF. CDR3 sequence (DNA): TGTGCCAGCAGCAGGGGTTACCCCTACAATGAGCAGTTCTTC.

The chain uses TRBV5-1 and TRBJ2-3; D gene ambiguous. The CDR3 is made up of 14 amino acids. The germline V gene has CDR1 SGHRS and CDR2 YFSETQ. V was shortened by 3 bases and J by 3 bases, with 11 bases between the two germline ends. The chain's CDR3 is CASSSSLPTDTQYF. The CDR3 nucleotides are TGCGCCAGCAGCTCGTCTCTCCCTACAGATACGCAGTATTTT.

The chain couples TRBV2 to TRBJ1-1; 7 positions agree with TRBD1. The CDR3 is made up of 14 amino acids. V dropped 3 bases and J dropped 1; count of bases not matched to a gene: 2. CDR1 and CDR2 from the germline V gene are SNHLY and FYNNEI. CDR3: CASSDNRGNTEAFF. The CDR3 DNA follows: TGTGCCAGCAGTGATAACAGGGGGAACACTGAAGCTTTCTTT.

The chain employs TRBV5-1 and TRBJ1-2; 10 nucleotides line up with TRBD1. Germline trimming cut 1 base from V and 3 bases from J; bases unmatched to any gene: 6. CDR1 is SGHRS, CDR2 YFSETQ, per germline. The CDR3 totals 16 residues. The CDR3 spells CASSLRGTGADYGYTF. As DNA, the CDR3 is TGCGCCAGCAGCTTGAGGGGGACAGGGGCGGACTATGGCTACACCTTC.

The rearrangement uses TRBV29-1 and TRBJ2-2; 8 bases fit TRBD1. Germline-derived CDR1 and CDR2 are SQVTM and ANQGSEA. The CDR3 length is 15 residues. V lost 3 bases and J lost 4; bases outside the gene matches: 7. The CDR3 DNA follows: TGCAGCGTTGATGGACAGGGACATGGCACCGGGGAGCTGTTTTTT. It yields the protein CSVDGQGHGTGELFF.

This sequence joins TRBV7-9 and TRBJ1-1; maybe TRBD1 (5 bases). The CDR3 has 16 residues. Germline V gene sequence: CDR1 SEHNR, CDR2 FQNEAQ (reference sequence). Between the trimmed V and J ends, which lost 0 bases and 6 bases, there was a span of 17 bases. CDR3 in amino acids: CASSLASVRQGAEAFF. The CDR3 DNA follows: TGTGCCAGCAGCTTAGCATCGGTCCGACAAGGGGCTGAAGCTTTCTTT.